The 26 T cell receptor beta chains in this list originate from one sample, sequenced in a study of breast tumors, draining lymph nodes, adjacent tissues. Using its own MiXCR run on the multiplex PCR reads, TCRdb lists one record per CDR3 protein. The sample holds around 110,000 distinct CDR3 sequences, more than 30% seen once. Axillary draining lymph nodes of breast cancer patients supplied the node samples. The sequenced sample was axillary lymph node tissue. All receptors derive from a female donor with breast cancer. Some clones in this sample may be carry-over from other donors' samples.

This clonotype was detected ten times or more. The rearrangement uses TRBV29-1 and TRBJ2-2; D unresolved. V gave up 7 bases and J gave up 5 bases, with 11 bases separating them. The germline V gene encodes CDR1 SQVTM and CDR2 ANQGSEA. This CDR3 region has 12 residues. CDR3 protein: CSADMGTGELFF. For the CDR3, the DNA is TGCAGCGCCGACATGGGGACCGGGGAGCTGTTTTTT.

This clonotype appeared once. J is TRBJ2-5 and V is TRBV2, with D possibly TRBD2 on 6 matching bases. Trimming stripped 5 bases from V and 0 bases from J, with 7 bases between. This CDR3 is built from 13 residues. Germline lookup yields CDR1 SNHLY and CDR2 FYNNEI. The CDR3 nucleotides are TGTGCCAGCAGTAGCGGGTACCAAGAGACCCAGTACTTC. Amino acids: CASSSGYQETQYF. Filled out from reference TRBV2 and TRBJ2-5, the complete variable domain reads EPEVTQTPSHQVTQMGQEVILRCVPISNHLYFYWYRQILGQKVEFLVSFYNNEISEKSEIFDDQFSVERPDGSNFTLKIRSTKLEDSAMYFCASSSGYQETQYFGPGTRLLVL.

This clonotype was counted many times. This sequence joins TRBV10-3 and TRBJ2-1, with a tentative D call TRBD2 (5 bases). The CDR3 covers 17 residues. V was shortened by 0 bases and J by 1 base, with 13 bases between the two germline ends. The V gene's germline CDR1 is ENHRY and CDR2 SYGVKD. This chain's CDR3 is CAISESEKRRSYNEQFF. The CDR3 DNA reads as TGTGCCATCAGTGAGTCGGAAAAACGGAGGTCCTACAATGAGCAGTTCTTC.

This clonotype was observed many times. The genes are TRBV11-3 and TRBJ2-1, with TRBD2 identical over 8 bases. CDR3 length equals 16 residues. V trimming: 5 bases; J trimming: 4 bases; junction bases outside the gene matches: 10. Germline V gene sequence: CDR1 SGHNT, CDR2 YENEEA. DNA for the CDR3: TGTGCCAGCAGCCAGCGGGGAGGACTAGCTTACAATGAGCAGTTCTTC. Translating gives CASSQRGGLAYNEQFF.

In its sample, this clonotype was seen many times. V and J are TRBV5-1 and TRBJ2-7; TRBD2 matches at 11 bases. Unmatched junction bases numbered 5, after V lost 1 base and J lost 5 bases. CDR3 size: 15 residues. Germline CDR1 reads SGHRS; CDR2 reads YFSETQ. The CDR3 sequence: CASSLKVAGGNEQYF. In nucleotides, the CDR3 is TGCGCCAGCAGCTTGAAGGTAGCGGGAGGGAACGAGCAGTACTTC.

This clonotype was picked up many times. The chain has TRBV18 and TRBJ1-4; D might be TRBD1 (6 bases). Looked up from germline, CDR1 is KGHSH and CDR2 is LQKENI. Trimming left V 3 bases short and J 7 bases short, with 15 bases between. The CDR3 consists of 15 residues. CDR3 bases: TGTGCCAGCTCACCGAGGCAAGGGGGGGGTGAAAAACTGTTTTTT. Residues: CASSPRQGGGEKLFF.

This clonotype occurred many times. The chain uses TRBV7-8 and TRBJ2-7, with D possibly TRBD2 on 5 matching bases. The length of the CDR3 is 17 residues. V was clipped by 2 bases and J by 0 bases, with 17 bases between them. The germline gives CDR1 SGHVS, CDR2 FQNEAQ. The CDR3 nucleotides are TGTGCCAGCAGCTTAACTAGGCTGGAGGACCGCTCCTACGAGCAGTACTTC. It encodes CASSLTRLEDRSYEQYF.

This clonotype showed up many times. The chain carries TRBV7-2 and TRBJ2-7, with a tentative D call TRBD1 (5 bases). Germline V gives CDR1 SGHTA, CDR2 FQGNSA. The CDR3 is 12 amino acids. Trimming left V 4 bases short and J 4 bases short, with 8 bases between. In DNA, the CDR3 is TGTGCCAGCAGCTCTCAGGGATACGAGCAGTACTTC. As protein: CASSSQGYEQYF.

J is TRBJ1-2 and V is TRBV6-1; 7 bases line up with TRBD1. This CDR3 contains 14 residues. The V gene's germline CDR1 is MNHNS and CDR2 SASEGT. The trim removed 5 bases at V and 5 bases at J, leaving 8 bases unmatched. CDR3 DNA: TGTGCCAGCAGTTACTCAGGGGGTCGGTATGGCTACACCTTC. Amino acids: CASSYSGGRYGYTF.

The chain links TRBV14 to TRBJ1-2, with D maybe TRBD1 (6 bases). Germline V CDR1 and CDR2: SGHDN, FVKESK. V was shortened by 1 base and J by 13 bases, with 25 bases between the two germline ends. CDR3 length: 16 residues. CDR3 region: CASSQGGALGTPAVTF. DNA for the CDR3: TGTGCCAGCAGCCAAGGGGGGGCCTTAGGGACGCCCGCCGTCACCTTC.

This clonotype was counted ten times or more. This rearrangement joins TRBV24-1 to TRBJ2-3, with TRBD2 identical over 12 bases. CDR1 and CDR2 from the germline V gene are KGHDR and SFDVKD. V lost 4 bases and J lost 0; bases outside the gene matches: 7. CDR3 length equals 18 residues. The CDR3 here is CATSDRGTSGSSTDTQYF. CDR3 coding DNA: TGTGCCACCAGTGACCGAGGGACTAGCGGGTCTAGCACAGATACGCAGTATTTT.

This clonotype came up many times. The rearrangement joins TRBV6-5 to TRBJ2-5; 13 nucleotides align to TRBD2. The CDR3 contains 15 residues. V lost 5 bases, J lost 9 bases, and 9 bases stayed unmatched. Per the germline V gene, CDR1 is MNHEY and CDR2 is SVGAGI. The CDR3 DNA sequence: TGTGCCAGCAGTACTGGACTAGCGGGAGCTTATGCCCAGTACTTC. Its protein is CASSTGLAGAYAQYF.

This clonotype was counted a single time. The CDR3 reads CASPRKILTDTQYF. The CDR3 DNA follows: TGTGCCAGCCCAAGAAAGATCCTAACGGATACGCAGTATTTT. This rearrangement joins TRBV2 to TRBJ2-3; D is uncertain. Trimming took 8 bases from V and 6 from J, leaving 18 bases between them. Looked up from germline, CDR1 is SNHLY and CDR2 is FYNNEI. The CDR3 loop spans 14 amino acids.

This clonotype was recorded at least ten times. As DNA, the CDR3 is TGCAGTGCTAACCCGGGACAGTGGAACACCGGGGAGCTGTTTTTT. Residues: CSANPGQWNTGELFF. The chain uses TRBV20-1 and TRBJ2-2, with TRBD1 matching 7 bases. After removal of 4 bases from V and 1 base from J, the junction contained 6 bases not matched to a gene. The germline CDR1 and CDR2 sequences are DFQATT and SNEGSKA (reference sequence). The CDR3 has 15 residues.

The CDR3 region is CASSSSGRYQETQYF. Written as DNA, the CDR3 is TGCGCCAGCAGCTCTTCGGGACGGTACCAAGAGACCCAGTACTTC. The rearrangement joins TRBV5-1 to TRBJ2-7; the D gene could be TRBD1 or TRBD2 (5 bases each). The tail of the sequence fits TRBJ2-5 better, so the J call may be wrong. CDR1 and CDR2 (germline): SGHRS, YFSETQ. The CDR3 runs to 15 residues.

The V call is TRBV20-1, the J call TRBJ1-2; D is perhaps TRBD1 (5 bases). Trimming pared 5 bases from V and 4 bases from J, leaving 20 bases between. Per the germline V gene, CDR1 is DFQATT and CDR2 is SNEGSKA (reference sequence). The CDR3 length is 15 residues. The CDR3 nucleotides read TGCAGTGCTCCTTCGGCTAGCGGGGGGTTCTATGGCTACACCTTC. Protein product: CSAPSASGGFYGYTF.

This clonotype is categorized as medium-sized. The chain recombines TRBV29-1 with TRBJ2-3; 9 nucleotides align to TRBD1. Germline V gene data show CDR1 as SQVTM and CDR2 as ANQGSEA. V was pared by 5 bases and J by 4 bases, with 7 bases of the junction left unmatched. This CDR3 is built from 14 residues. The CDR3 here is CSVSRTGVSDTQYF. CDR3 bases: TGCAGCGTTTCTAGGACAGGGGTCTCAGATACGCAGTATTTT.

This clonotype has only one observation. This chain connects TRBV20-1 to TRBJ2-5; D perhaps matches TRBD1 (7 bases). Germline V lookup: CDR1 DFQATT, CDR2 SNEGSKA (reference sequence). Trimming shortened V by 3 bases and J by 5 bases, and 19 bases separated the two germline ends. This CDR3 contains 15 residues. DNA of the CDR3: TGCAGTGCTAGGATGGAGACAGGGAGGCCCGAGACCCAGTACTTC. Its translation: CSARMETGRPETQYF.

This clonotype appeared many times. The rearrangement uses TRBV7-9 and TRBJ2-1; TRBD2 aligns across 11 bases. The V segment lost 8 bases and the J segment 4 bases; nucleotides outside the gene matches: 7. Germline V gene lookup returns CDR1 SEHNR and CDR2 FQNEAQ (reference sequence). CDR3 length: 15 amino acids. As DNA, the CDR3 is TGTGCCAGCCTCCTAGCGGGGGGACCGTACAATGAGCAGTTCTTC. It translates to CASLLAGGPYNEQFF. Looking up the rest from reference TRBV7-9 and TRBJ2-1 gives the full variable domain: DTGVSQNPRHKITKRGQNVTFRCDPISEHNRLYWYRQTLGQGPEFLTYFQNEAQLEKSRLLSDRFSAERPKGSFSTLEIQRTEQGDSAMYLCASLLAGGPYNEQFFGPGTRLTVL.

This clonotype was counted only a few times. The chain joins TRBV2 to TRBJ2-1; 13 nucleotides align to TRBD2. The ends lost 5 bases at V and 9 bases at J; junction bases unmatched: 13. The CDR3 loop spans 17 amino acids. Germline V gives CDR1 SNHLY, CDR2 FYNNEI. The CDR3: CASSWTSGSGTSREQFF. The CDR3 DNA is TGTGCCAGCAGTTGGACTAGCGGGAGTGGAACGTCACGTGAGCAGTTCTTC.

The chain joins TRBV5-1 to TRBJ2-3; 8 bases agree with TRBD2. The CDR3 length is 16 residues. Germline loops: CDR1 SGHRS, CDR2 YFSETQ. Germline trimming cut 7 bases from V and 2 bases from J; bases unmatched to any gene: 12. The CDR3, as DNA: TGCGCCAGCGGCACGGCGGGGGGAGCCTACACAGATACGCAGTATTTT. It yields the protein CASGTAGGAYTDTQYF.

The chain uses TRBV7-9 and TRBJ2-7; weak D call: TRBD2 (6 bases). The CDR3 covers 15 residues. Germline CDR1 and CDR2: SEHNR and FQNEAQ (reference sequence). The CDR3 DNA follows: TGTGCAGCAGCCCCCCCGTGGGAGGCCACCTACGAGCAGTACTTC. Amino acid sequence: CAAAPPWEATYEQYF.

Concerning this clonotype itself: One junction end disagrees with the germline gene, perhaps due to a read error. CDR3 protein: CASLQREGLSNEQLF. The CDR3, as DNA: TGCGCCAGCTTACAGCGGGAGGGCCTTTCCAATGAGCAGCTCTTC. The chain couples TRBV5-1 to TRBJ2-1; 10 bases are a match to TRBD2. CDR3 length: 15 amino acids. Germline CDR1 and CDR2: SGHRS and YFSETQ.

This clonotype is labeled as large. The CDR3 coding sequence is TGTGCCAGCAGCAATCGACACCTCGGGGAGGGCGAGCAGTACTTC. Its translation: CASSNRHLGEGEQYF. This chain joins TRBV7-9 and TRBJ2-7; 7 bases match TRBD2. This CDR3 has 15 residues. With 5 bases clipped from V and 6 bases from J, the junction kept 13 bases outside the gene matches. Germline-derived CDR1 and CDR2 are SEHNR and FQNEAQ (reference sequence).

This clonotype was seen repeatedly, ten times or more. V is TRBV7-3 and J is TRBJ2-1; 11 nucleotides line up with TRBD2. Germline trimming cut 3 bases from V and 0 bases from J; bases unmatched to any gene: 7. Looked up from germline, CDR1 is SGHTA and CDR2 is FQGTGA. CDR3 size: 18 residues. CDR3 nucleotides: TGTGCCAGCAGCTTGGGACTAGCGGCCATCGGCTCCTACAATGAGCAGTTCTTC. Translating gives CASSLGLAAIGSYNEQFF.

This clonotype was seen ten or more times. V and J are TRBV19 and TRBJ2-2; D perhaps matches TRBD1 (6 bases). V was cut by 3 bases and J by 4 bases, with 27 bases left in between. This CDR3 region has 20 residues. Germline V CDR1 and CDR2: LNHDA, SQIVND (reference sequence). DNA for the CDR3: TGTGCCAGTAGTATGGATGGCCGGTGGACAGCCAGCGCGACCACCGGGGAGCTGTTTTTT. Amino acid sequence: CASSMDGRWTASATTGELFF.